The 24 T cell receptor beta chains reported below all come from one sample, sequenced in a study of T cell repertoires and HLA-DP antigens. The antigens these receptors bind are not known. Repertoires were generated with immunoSEQ multiplex PCR, while TCRdb's copy carries only in-frame clones and drops some. This repertoire shows over 100,000 clones, almost 95% found once; its top ten account for approximately 0.29%. The sample consisted of CD4+ T cells from PBMCs. The receptors stem from a woman under 30 in good health and CMV-seronegative.

This clone appeared a single time. CDR3 DNA sequence: TGTGCCAGCAGTTTATACCCCGTCCACGGCGGTAGCTCCTATAATTCACCCCTCCACTTT. This sequence encodes CASSLYPVHGGSSYNSPLHF. The chain combines TRBV28 with TRBJ1-6; no clear D. Looked up from germline, CDR1 is MDHEN and CDR2 is SYDVKM. Trimming left V 1 base short and J 0 bases short, with 19 bases between. The CDR3 contains 20 residues.

The V call is TRBV18, the J call TRBJ2-7, with 7 nucleotides matching TRBD1. The CDR3 runs to 14 residues. From germline, CDR1 is KGHSH and CDR2 LQKENI. With 6 bases clipped from V and 4 bases from J, the junction kept 9 bases outside the gene matches. The CDR3 here is CASSIDRDWYEQYV. The CDR3 DNA is TGTGCCAGCTCCATCGACAGGGATTGGTACGAGCAGTACGTC.

This clone was picked up a small number of times. The J gene is TRBJ1-6, the V gene TRBV5-1, with TRBD1 matching 7 bases. J lost 7 bases, V lost 2 bases, and 6 bases had no gene match. Looked up from germline, CDR1 is SGHRS and CDR2 is YFSETQ. This CDR3 spans 15 amino acids. The CDR3 DNA is TGCGCCAGCAGCTTATTAGGACAGGAAAATTCACCCCTCCACTTT. Its protein product is CASSLLGQENSPLHF.

This clone was seen a few times. The junction differs from germline at one of its ends, possibly a read error. V and J are TRBV7-6 and TRBJ1-2; D unresolved. There are 16 residues in the CDR3. Germline V gene sequence: CDR1 SGHVS, CDR2 FNYEAQ. CDR3 in amino acids: CASSLGRQAANYGYTF. The CDR3 coding sequence is TGTGCTAGCAGCTTAGGCCGGCAGGCTGCTAACTATGGCTACACCTTC. The whole variable domain, remainder taken from reference TRBV7-6 and TRBJ1-2, is GAGVSQSPRYKVTKRGQDVALRCDPISGHVSLYWYRQALGQGPEFLTYFNYEAQQDKSGLPNDRFSAERPEGSISTLTIQRTEQRDSAMYRCASSLGRQAANYGYTFGSGTRLTVV.

This chain connects TRBV5-1 to TRBJ2-6; 8 bases align to TRBD1. The germline V gene encodes CDR1 SGHRS and CDR2 YFSETQ. J gave up 4 bases and V 5 bases, and 8 bases lay outside the gene matches. The CDR3 totals 16 residues. CDR3 region: CASRTRTGNGANVLTF. DNA for the CDR3: TGCGCCAGCAGGACTCGGACAGGGAACGGGGCCAACGTCCTGACTTTC.

The V and J genes are TRBV27 and TRBJ2-7, with D uncertain. V lost 1 base and J 0 bases, leaving 16 bases between the germline ends. Germline V lookup: CDR1 MNHEY, CDR2 SMNVEV (reference sequence). CDR3 length: 17 amino acids. The CDR3 DNA follows: TGTGCCAGCAGTTTATGGGGTGTGGGATCCACCTCCTACGAGCAGTACTTC. This encodes CASSLWGVGSTSYEQYF.

The V gene is TRBV5-1, the J gene TRBJ1-6; 11 bases are shared with TRBD1. Germline values: CDR1 SGHRS, CDR2 YFSETQ. J lost 12 bases, V lost 4 bases, and 3 bases had no gene match. This CDR3 spans 13 amino acids. The CDR3 region has the DNA TGCGCCAGCAGCCAGGACAGGGGGCTACCCCTCCACTTT. This codes for CASSQDRGLPLHF.

V usage is TRBV5-4 and J usage is TRBJ2-7, with 7 bases matching TRBD1. Looked up from germline, CDR1 is SGHNT and CDR2 is YYREEE (reference sequence). The CDR3 runs 14 residues. V trimming: 3 bases; J trimming: 7 bases; junction bases outside the gene matches: 10. The CDR3, as DNA: TGTGCCAGCAGCTCCAGACAGGGCGGAAAGGAGCAGTACGTC. Protein: CASSSRQGGKEQYV.

CDR3 DNA sequence: TGTGCCTCAAGTCGGACAGGGATCTATGGCTACACCTTC. It specifies CASSRTGIYGYTF. The gene calls are TRBV7-9 and TRBJ1-2, with TRBD1 matching 8 bases. This CDR3 has 13 amino acids. Germline CDR1 and CDR2: SEHNR and FQNEAQ (reference sequence). Losses at the gene ends were 11 bases for V and 4 bases for J; bases not matched to a gene: 9.

The V gene is TRBV6-1, the J gene TRBJ2-7; 7 nucleotides match TRBD1. The ends lost 6 bases at V and 4 bases at J; junction bases unmatched: 3. The length of the CDR3 is 12 residues. Germline CDR1 MNHNS, CDR2 SASEGT. This chain's CDR3 is CASSKDRYEQYV. The CDR3 DNA is TGTGCCAGCAGCAAGGACAGGTACGAGCAGTACGTC.

V gene TRBV5-4 combines with J gene TRBJ2-1; 7 bases line up with TRBD2. From germline, CDR1 is SGHNT and CDR2 YYREEE (reference sequence). Trimming took 6 bases from V and 4 from J; bases not matched to a gene: 13. This CDR3 spans 16 amino acids. CDR3 nucleotide sequence: TGTGCCAGCACCCTGGGCGCGGGAGCGATTTACAATGAGCAGTTCTTC. Translated, it gives CASTLGAGAIYNEQFF.

The chain combines TRBV18 with TRBJ2-2, with 12 bases lining up with TRBD1. Germline values: CDR1 KGHSH, CDR2 LQKENI. This CDR3 spans 16 amino acids. V dropped 3 bases and J dropped 6; count of bases not matched to a gene: 5. CDR3 loop: CASSPLGTGGSGELFF. The DNA of the CDR3 is TGTGCCAGCTCACCGCTTGGGACAGGGGGCTCCGGGGAGCTGTTTTTT.

The chain carries TRBV11-2 and TRBJ1-3, with a tentative D call TRBD1 (5 bases). Germline-derived CDR1 and CDR2 are SGHAT and FQNNGV. The CDR3 contains 16 residues. V lost 1 base and J 4 bases, leaving 14 bases between the germline ends. The DNA of the CDR3 is TGTGCCAGCAGCTTAGGAGTGTCGGGGCGGGGAAACACCATATATTTT. Translation gives CASSLGVSGRGNTIYF.

This chain links TRBV6-6 with TRBJ2-5, with 11 bases fitting TRBD1. This CDR3 has 14 residues. Germline CDR1 is MNHNY and CDR2 is SVGAGI (reference sequence). J lost 4 bases, V lost 4 bases, and 2 bases had no gene match. For the CDR3, the DNA is TGTGCCAGCAGTTGGACAGGGGGCGGAGAGACCCAGTACTTC. Amino acid sequence: CASSWTGGGETQYF.

V and J are TRBV28 and TRBJ2-4, with 10 bases matching TRBD2. V was pared by 8 bases and J by 3 bases, with 10 bases of the junction left unmatched. Germline-derived CDR1 and CDR2 are MDHEN and SYDVKM. The CDR3 is made up of 16 amino acids. CDR3 protein: CASGESSGRGKNIQYF. The CDR3 DNA follows: TGTGCCAGCGGCGAGTCTAGCGGGAGAGGCAAAAACATTCAGTACTTC.

The chain combines TRBV4-1 with TRBJ2-3; D remains ambiguous. This CDR3 comprises 13 residues. From germline, CDR1 is MGHRA and CDR2 YSYEKL. The V end lost 2 bases, the J end lost 3 bases, and 6 bases lay between the germline ends. The CDR3 coding sequence is TGCGCCAGCAGCCAACTAGGTACAGATACGCAGTATTTT. This encodes CASSQLGTDTQYF.

V gene TRBV7-9 combines with J gene TRBJ1-2; D perhaps matches TRBD1 (6 bases). V gave up 1 base and J gave up 8 bases, with 14 bases separating them. The CDR3 totals 14 residues. Germline assignment: CDR1 SEHNR and CDR2 FQNEAQ (reference sequence). The CDR3 protein is CASSLVWGLQGYTF. The CDR3, as DNA: TGTGCCAGCAGCTTAGTATGGGGGCTCCAGGGCTACACCTTC.

The chain combines TRBV6-6 with TRBJ1-5; no clear D. Germline V gene sequence: CDR1 MNHNY, CDR2 SVGAGI (reference sequence). The CDR3 covers 15 residues. Trimming stripped 6 bases from V and 2 bases from J, with 14 bases between. Here the CDR3 reads CASRVGDFGNQPQHF. CDR3 in DNA: TGTGCCAGCAGAGTTGGGGATTTCGGCAATCAGCCCCAGCATTTT.

This chain joins TRBV6-1 and TRBJ2-5; 7 nucleotides line up with TRBD2. V was clipped by 4 bases and J by 5 bases; unmatched bases: 1. The CDR3 spans 12 residues. CDR1 is MNHNS and CDR2 is SASEGT in the germline V gene. The CDR3 coding sequence is TGTGCCAGCAGTGGGGGAGGGGAGACCCAGTACTTC. This codes for CASSGGGETQYF.

The gene calls are TRBV19 and TRBJ1-6, with 9 nucleotides matching TRBD1. Per the germline V gene, CDR1 is LNHDA and CDR2 is SQIVND (reference sequence). J was trimmed by 6 bases and V by 7 bases; bases with no gene match: 7. There are 15 residues in the CDR3. CDR3 DNA sequence: TGTGCCAGTACCGAACAGGGGGCGCCTAATTCACCCCTCCACTTT. Its protein is CASTEQGAPNSPLHF.

The gene calls are TRBV4-1 and TRBJ1-5; D uncertain. This CDR3 has 16 amino acids. Per the germline V gene, CDR1 is MGHRA and CDR2 is YSYEKL. Trimming shortened V by 1 base and J by 3 bases, and 13 bases separated the two germline ends. CDR3 loop: CASSQVGWLPNQPQHF. In DNA form, the CDR3 reads TGCGCCAGCAGCCAAGTGGGCTGGTTACCCAATCAGCCCCAGCATTTT.

The chain is built from TRBV18 and TRBJ2-3; D may be TRBD2 (5 bases). With 3 bases removed from V and 6 bases from J, the gap between germline ends came to 7 bases. CDR3 size: 12 residues. Germline-derived CDR1 and CDR2 are KGHSH and LQKENI. CDR3 loop: CASSPGVDTQYF. Here the CDR3 DNA reads TGTGCCAGCTCACCGGGAGTGGATACGCAGTATTTT.

This clone has a single count. The chain is built from TRBV4-3 and TRBJ2-2; 8 nucleotides match TRBD2. Germline CDR1 and CDR2: LGHNA and YSLEER. V gave up 1 base and J gave up 6 bases; unmatched junction bases: 10. The CDR3 has 17 residues. CDR3 coding DNA: TGCGCCAGCAGCCAAGGGGATGGGACTAGTTATGCCGGGGAGCTGTTTTTT. Encoded protein: CASSQGDGTSYAGELFF.

V and J are TRBV10-3 and TRBJ2-2; 9 bases are shared with TRBD1. Trimming at V came to 6 bases and at J to 3 bases, leaving 5 bases not matched to a gene. Germline CDR1 reads ENHRY; CDR2 reads SYGVKD. The length of the CDR3 is 15 residues. This CDR3 is CAIRGDRDYTGELFF. CDR3 nucleotide sequence: TGTGCCATCAGGGGGGACAGGGATTACACCGGGGAGCTGTTTTTT.